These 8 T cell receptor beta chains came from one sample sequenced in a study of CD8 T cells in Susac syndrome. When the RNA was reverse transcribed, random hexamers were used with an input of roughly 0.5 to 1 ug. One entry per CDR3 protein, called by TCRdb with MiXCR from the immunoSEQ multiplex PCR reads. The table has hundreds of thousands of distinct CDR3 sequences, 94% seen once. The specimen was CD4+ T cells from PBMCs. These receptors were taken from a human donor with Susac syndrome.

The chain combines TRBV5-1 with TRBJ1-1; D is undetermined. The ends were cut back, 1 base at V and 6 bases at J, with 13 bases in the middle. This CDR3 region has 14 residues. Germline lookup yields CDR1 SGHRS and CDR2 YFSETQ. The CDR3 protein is CASSLSVSEAEAFF. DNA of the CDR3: TGCGCCAGCAGCTTGTCGGTCAGTGAAGCTGAAGCTTTCTTT.

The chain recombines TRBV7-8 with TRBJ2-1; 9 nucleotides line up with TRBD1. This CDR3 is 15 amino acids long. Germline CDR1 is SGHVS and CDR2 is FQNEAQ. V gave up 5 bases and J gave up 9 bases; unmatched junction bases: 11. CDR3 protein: CASSPPGQGLGEQFF. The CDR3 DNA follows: TGTGCCAGCAGCCCCCCGGGACAGGGTCTAGGTGAGCAGTTCTTC.

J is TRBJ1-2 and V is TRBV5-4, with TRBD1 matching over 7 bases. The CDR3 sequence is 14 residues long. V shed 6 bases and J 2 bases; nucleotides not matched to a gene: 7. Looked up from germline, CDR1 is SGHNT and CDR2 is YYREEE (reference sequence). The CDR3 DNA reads TGTGCCAGCACCCTCGGGACAGCCAACTATGGCTACACCTTC. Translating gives CASTLGTANYGYTF.

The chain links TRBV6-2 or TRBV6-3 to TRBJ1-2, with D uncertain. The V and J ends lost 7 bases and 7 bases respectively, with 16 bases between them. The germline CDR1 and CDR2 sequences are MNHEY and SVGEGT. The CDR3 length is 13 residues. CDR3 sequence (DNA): TGTGCCAGCACCCACGGAGGGCTCGGTGGCTACACCTTC. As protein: CASTHGGLGGYTF.

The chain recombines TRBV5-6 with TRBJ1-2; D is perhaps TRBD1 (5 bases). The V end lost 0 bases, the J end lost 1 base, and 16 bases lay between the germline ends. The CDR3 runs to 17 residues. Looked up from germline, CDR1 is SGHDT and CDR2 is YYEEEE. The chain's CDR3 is CASSLEAGTSRNYGYTF. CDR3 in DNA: TGTGCCAGCAGCTTGGAGGCAGGGACCAGCCGTAACTATGGCTACACCTTC.

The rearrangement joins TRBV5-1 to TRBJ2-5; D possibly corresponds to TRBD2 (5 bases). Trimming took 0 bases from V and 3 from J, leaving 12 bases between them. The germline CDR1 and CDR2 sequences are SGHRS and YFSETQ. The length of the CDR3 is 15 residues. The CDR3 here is CASSLGPQREETQYF. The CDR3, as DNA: TGCGCCAGCAGCTTGGGTCCCCAGAGGGAAGAGACCCAGTACTTC.

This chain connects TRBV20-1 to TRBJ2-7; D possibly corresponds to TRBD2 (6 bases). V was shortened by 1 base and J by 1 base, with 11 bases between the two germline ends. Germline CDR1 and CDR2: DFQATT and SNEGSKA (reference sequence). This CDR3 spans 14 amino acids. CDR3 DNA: TGCAGTGCTAGAGCCCCAGCGGGTTCCTACGAGCAGTACTTC. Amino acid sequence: CSARAPAGSYEQYF.

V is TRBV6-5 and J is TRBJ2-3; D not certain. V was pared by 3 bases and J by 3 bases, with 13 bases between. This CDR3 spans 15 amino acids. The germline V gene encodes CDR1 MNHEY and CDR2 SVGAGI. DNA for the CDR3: TGTGCCAGCAGTTATGACCGACCGGCTACAGATACGCAGTATTTT. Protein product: CASSYDRPATDTQYF.